This T cell receptor (beta chain) was sequenced during a study of blood T cells in healthy people across ages. Using a J-beta primer mix together with a sample-barcoded 5' primer, a second PCR was run for roughly 6 to 12 cycles. TCRdb processed the 5' RACE reads anew with MiXCR; each CDR3 protein has one entry. The sample includes 730,000 or so distinct CDR3 sequences, approximately 40% seen only once; the top ten take 30%. The study, taken as a whole, reports: With age, beta diversity per million T cells declined roughly linearly, significantly by approximately 41. Among long-lived donors, naive CD4+ cells were more numerous and diversity higher than in aged donors.

The V gene end was trimmed by 3 bases and the J gene end by 5 bases; junction bases not matched to a gene: 8. Germline V lookup: CDR1 MNHEY, CDR2 SVGAGI. The CDR3 is 15 amino acids. PBMCs were isolated at a quantity of at least 7 million per sample. This clonotype was recorded a few times. Its antigen is as yet unknown. The origin of this receptor is a man aged 80 or over in good health. The rearrangement links TRBV6-5 to TRBJ1-1, with TRBD1 identical over 8 bases. Sequencing input: blood. The CDR3 DNA reads TGTGCCAGCAGTTATTCGTCAGACAGGGGAACTGAAGCTTTCTTT. Translated, it gives CASSYSSDRGTEAFF.